These T cell receptor beta chains were read from a single sample in a study of blood T cell repertoires in COVID-19. Sequencing used immunoSEQ multiplex PCR; TCRdb keeps in-frame clones, though not all of them. The sample lists around 65,000 clones; approximately 79% were seen once. Material for sequencing was peripheral blood. Every receptor here comes from an elderly woman with active or convalescent COVID-19. The CDR3 runs from the conserved cysteine through the conserved F or W. Each record gives: V gene, clone size, D gene, J gene, CDR3 protein, CDR3 DNA. D genes are given only for firm matches. Clone size is stated in some rows and not others, as once, few, many or a class when expanded.

>TRBV2|.|.|TRBJ1-5
CASSEVTRNQPQHF
TGTGCCAGCAGTGAGGTAACTCGCAATCAGCCCCAGCATTTT
>TRBV12-3/TRBV12-4|.|.|TRBJ1-5
CASLRDINQPQHF
TGTGCCAGCCTCCGGGACATCAATCAGCCCCAGCATTTT
>TRBV12-5|.|TRBD1|TRBJ1-5
CASGLVQGNQPQHF
TGTGCTAGTGGTTTGGTACAGGGGAATCAGCCCCAGCATTTT
>TRBV18|.|TRBD2|TRBJ2-1
CASSPTAGGVNEQFF
TGTGCCAGCTCACCTACAGCGGGGGGGGTGAATGAGCAGTTCTTC
>TRBV14|many|.|TRBJ2-7
CASSRTRDGREQYF
TGTGCCAGCAGCCGCACGCGGGACGGTAGGGAGCAGTACTTC
>TRBV5-5|.|.|TRBJ2-3
CASSRRGGDTQYF
TGTGCCAGCAGCCGCAGGGGTGGAGATACGCAGTATTTT
>TRBV5-1|.|TRBD2|TRBJ2-7
CASSLGGLAGTYEQYF
TGCGCCAGCAGCTTGGGAGGACTAGCGGGAACCTACGAGCAGTACTTC
>TRBV11-2|.|.|TRBJ2-7
CASSPETGWEDEQYF
TGTGCCAGCAGCCCAGAGACAGGGTGGGAGGACGAGCAGTACTTC
>TRBV7-3|many|TRBD1|TRBJ2-5
CASSFTGGETQYF
TGTGCCAGCAGCTTTACAGGGGGTGAGACCCAGTACTTC
>TRBV10-1|.|TRBD1|TRBJ1-1
CASSESYGQGKDTEAFF
TGCGCCAGCAGTGAGTCTTACGGACAGGGGAAAGACACTGAAGCTTTCTTT
>TRBV23-1|.|TRBD2|TRBJ2-7
CARSLAGLHEQYF
TGCGCCAGGTCCCTAGCGGGCCTCCACGAGCAGTACTTC
>TRBV7-3|.|.|TRBJ2-3
CASSAPWEDTQYF
TGTGCCAGCAGCGCACCCTGGGAGGATACGCAGTATTTT
>TRBV9|.|.|TRBJ1-1
CASSVAHSGGDTEAFF
TGTGCCAGCAGCGTAGCTCATAGCGGAGGGGACACTGAAGCTTTCTTT
>TRBV11-2|.|TRBD1|TRBJ2-7
CASSQTGSSYEQYF
TGTGCCAGCAGTCAGACAGGGAGCTCCTACGAGCAGTACTTC
>TRBV10-3|.|.|TRBJ1-3
CAISESAAGGGGNTIYF
TGTGCCATCAGTGAGTCGGCGGCGGGAGGAGGTGGAAACACCATATATTTT
>TRBV6-5|.|TRBD1|TRBJ2-3
CATGDRGVTDTQYF
TGTGCCACCGGCGACAGGGGGGTCACAGATACGCAGTATTTT
>TRBV5-1|.|TRBD2|TRBJ2-5
CASSLRTSGAHEETQYF
TGCGCCAGCAGCTTGCGAACTAGCGGGGCCCATGAAGAGACCCAGTACTTC
>TRBV12-5|.|.|TRBJ1-1
CASGLARPEAFF
TGTGCTAGTGGTTTGGCCCGTCCTGAAGCTTTCTTT
>TRBV11-2|.|.|TRBJ2-7
CASSLDLGGDEQYF
TGTGCCAGCAGCTTAGACTTAGGCGGGGACGAGCAGTACTTC
>TRBV5-1|.|TRBD1|TRBJ2-1
CASSLEWNAVRTGDEQFF
TGCGCCAGCAGCTTGGAATGGAACGCTGTAAGAACAGGGGATGAGCAGTTCTTC
>TRBV6-5|.|.|TRBJ2-7
CASMAGAYEQYF
TGTGCCAGCATGGCAGGGGCCTACGAGCAGTACTTC
>TRBV4-2|.|.|TRBJ1-2
CASSQESGIGYTF
TGTGCCAGCAGCCAAGAATCAGGGATTGGCTACACCTTC
>TRBV10-3|.|.|TRBJ2-3
CATRRGGDTQYF
TGTGCCACCCGACGAGGTGGAGATACGCAGTATTTT
>TRBV4-2|.|TRBD1|TRBJ2-1
CASSQGPGQGNEQFF
TGTGCCAGCAGCCAAGGACCGGGACAGGGGAATGAGCAGTTCTTC
>TRBV10-3|.|.|TRBJ1-3
CAINSGGPFGNTIYF
TGTGCCATCAATTCGGGGGGCCCTTTCGGAAACACCATATATTTT
>TRBV4-1|.|TRBD1|TRBJ1-2
CASSQVGTGGPYGYTF
TGCGCCAGCAGCCAAGTAGGGACAGGGGGCCCCTATGGCTACACCTTC
>TRBV5-4|.|TRBD2|TRBJ2-2
CASSLPSGGRSTGELFF
TGTGCCAGCAGCTTGCCTAGCGGGGGGCGTAGCACCGGGGAGCTGTTTTTT
>TRBV7-3|.|.|TRBJ2-1
CASSLLPRDFSSYNEQFF
TGTGCCAGCAGCTTACTACCCCGGGACTTTTCTTCCTACAATGAGCAGTTCTTC
>TRBV30|.|.|TRBJ1-5
CAWSRDTSDQPQHF
TGTGCCTGGAGCAGGGACACCAGCGATCAGCCCCAGCATTTT
>TRBV10-1|.|TRBD1|TRBJ2-1
CASTPRKGQGYNEQFF
TGCGCCAGCACCCCTCGCAAGGGACAGGGATACAATGAGCAGTTCTTC
>TRBV7-9|.|TRBD1|TRBJ1-1
CASTLGQGAGKAFF
TGTGCCAGCACCCTGGGACAGGGGGCTGGTAAAGCTTTCTTT
>TRBV5-1|.|.|TRBJ1-1
CASSLARLRGSTEAFF
TGCGCCAGCAGCTTGGCCCGATTAAGGGGTTCCACTGAAGCTTTCTTT
>TRBV5-4|.|.|TRBJ1-2
CASSLRSGGAYGYTF
TGTGCCAGCAGCCTTCGTTCGGGGGGCGCCTATGGCTACACCTTC
>TRBV19|.|TRBD2|TRBJ2-7
CASSTSGGFDEQYF
TGTGCCAGTAGTACTAGCGGGGGGTTCGACGAGCAGTACTTC
>TRBV2|.|TRBD2|TRBJ2-3
CASRARTSGTDTQYF
TGTGCCAGCAGGGCAAGGACTAGCGGCACAGATACGCAGTATTTT
>TRBV9|.|.|TRBJ1-1
CASSVGQMNTEAFF
TGTGCCAGCAGCGTAGGGCAAATGAACACTGAAGCTTTCTTT
>TRBV5-1|few|.|TRBJ1-2
CASSLGSQGIYGYTF
TGCGCCAGCAGCTTGGGATCGCAGGGAATCTATGGCTACACCTTC
>TRBV5-3|.|.|TRBJ1-4
CARSWEPATNEKLFF
TGTGCCAGAAGCTGGGAGCCAGCAACTAATGAAAAACTGTTTTTT